A single sample is the source of the 14 T cell receptor beta chains below, sequenced in a study of blood T cell repertoires in COVID-19. Method: immunoSEQ multiplex PCR; TCRdb's copy keeps in-frame clones and lacks some. The table has over 90,000 clones, 75% to 85% seen once. What was sequenced was peripheral blood. The receptor source for this set is an older man with COVID-19, enrolled during active disease.

This clone was seen once. This chain uses TRBV18 with TRBJ2-5; 9 bases agree with TRBD1. The CDR3 contains 15 residues. Germline assignment: CDR1 KGHSH and CDR2 LQKENI. V was pared by 3 bases and J by 3 bases, with 5 bases of the junction left unmatched. The DNA for the CDR3 is TGTGCCAGCTCACCGAACACAGGGGGCGAAGAGACCCAGTACTTC. This translates into CASSPNTGGEETQYF. Filled out from reference TRBV18 and TRBJ2-5, the complete variable domain reads NAGVMQNPRHLVRRRGQEARLRCSPMKGHSHVYWYRQLPEEGLKFMVYLQKENIIDESGMPKERFSAEFPKEGPSILRIQQVVRGDSAAYFCASSPNTGGEETQYFGPGTRLLVL.

This chain connects TRBV5-1 to TRBJ2-1; D is ambiguous. Germline V gene sequence: CDR1 SGHRS, CDR2 YFSETQ. Trimming stripped 2 bases from V and 0 bases from J, with 9 bases between. The CDR3 sequence is 15 residues long. CDR3 residues: CASSFLSSSYNEQFF. CDR3 nucleotide sequence: TGCGCCAGCAGCTTTCTATCGAGCTCCTACAATGAGCAGTTCTTC.

This clone was observed once. The rearrangement uses TRBV28 and TRBJ1-1; 11 bases are shared with TRBD1. V was pared by 5 bases and J by 2 bases, with 7 bases of the junction left unmatched. Looked up from germline, CDR1 is MDHEN and CDR2 is SYDVKM. There are 16 residues in the CDR3. The CDR3 loop is CASSRGQGAINTEAFF. The CDR3 DNA follows: TGTGCCAGCAGTCGAGGACAGGGGGCGATAAACACTGAAGCTTTCTTT.

This clone came up once. The genes are TRBV5-5 and TRBJ1-2; maybe TRBD1 (6 bases). Trimming took 2 bases from V and 4 from J, leaving 15 bases between them. CDR3 length: 15 amino acids. CDR1 is SGHKS and CDR2 is YYEKEE in the germline V gene (reference sequence). CDR3 DNA sequence: TGTGCCAGCAGCTTCAATGCCCAGGGGCTCTATGGCTACACCTTC. It codes for CASSFNAQGLYGYTF.

This clone was recorded once. This chain connects TRBV7-9 to TRBJ1-1; D is unclear. This CDR3 has 14 residues. CDR1 SEHNR and CDR2 FQNEAQ come from the germline V gene (reference sequence). Deletions cut 1 base from V and 4 bases from J, with 10 bases between. The CDR3 is CASSLDGAVTEAFF. In DNA form, the CDR3 reads TGTGCCAGCAGCTTAGACGGAGCAGTCACTGAAGCTTTCTTT.

V usage is TRBV3-1 (or the pseudogene TRBV3-2) and J usage is TRBJ2-7; the match to TRBD1 covers 7 bases. Trimming took 2 bases from V and 2 from J; bases not matched to a gene: 3. Germline CDR1 LGHDT, CDR2 YNNKEL (reference sequence). The CDR3 loop spans 14 amino acids. The CDR3, as DNA: TGTGCCAGCAGCCAATTTCAGGGGGCCTACGAGCAGTACTTC. This codes for CASSQFQGAYEQYF.

The genes are TRBV6-1 and TRBJ2-5; D perhaps matches TRBD2 (5 bases). Germline V CDR1 and CDR2: MNHNS, SASEGT. V was clipped by 2 bases and J by 1 base, with 14 bases between them. The CDR3 loop spans 16 amino acids. The CDR3, as DNA: TGTGCCAGCAGTGAAATTGGGAGAAAACTCCAAGAGACCCAGTACTTC. This encodes CASSEIGRKLQETQYF.

The J gene is TRBJ1-2, the V gene TRBV6-5; D is possibly TRBD1 (6 bases). This CDR3 has 15 amino acids. The germline gives CDR1 MNHEY, CDR2 SVGAGI. Trimming stripped 6 bases from V and 4 bases from J, with 18 bases between. DNA of the CDR3: TGTGCCAGCAGCCCCGAGACAGGCGCGCTCTATGGCTACACCTTC. It translates to CASSPETGALYGYTF.

This chain joins TRBV7-2 and TRBJ2-3, with D uncertain. Germline V gives CDR1 SGHTA, CDR2 FQGNSA. This CDR3 region has 15 residues. V dropped 5 bases and J dropped 9 bases, with 21 bases sitting between them. CDR3 nucleotide sequence: TGTGCCAGCAGCCCGACGAACACCCGAGTAGCAACGCAGTATTTT. Amino acid sequence: CASSPTNTRVATQYF.

This chain links TRBV5-1 with TRBJ1-4; D ambiguous. This CDR3 region has 14 residues. The V end lost 0 bases, the J end lost 7 bases, and 10 bases lay between the germline ends. The V gene's germline CDR1 is SGHRS and CDR2 YFSETQ. CDR3 protein: CASSLGRETEKLFF. CDR3 DNA sequence: TGCGCCAGCAGCTTGGGCCGGGAGACTGAAAAACTGTTTTTT.

The J gene is TRBJ2-5, the V gene TRBV5-4; no clear D. The V gene's germline CDR1 is SGHNT and CDR2 YYREEE (reference sequence). The CDR3 consists of 14 residues. Trimming removed 0 bases from V and 0 bases from J, with 6 bases in between. CDR3 protein: CASSLDKYQETQYF. CDR3 DNA: TGTGCCAGCAGCTTGGACAAGTACCAAGAGACCCAGTACTTC.

CDR3 in DNA: TGTGCCACCAGCAGAGGGGGACAGGACCAAGAGACCCAGTACTTC. Encoded protein: CATSRGGQDQETQYF. The chain carries TRBV15 and TRBJ2-5; 8 bases fit TRBD1. J was trimmed by 0 bases and V by 1 base; bases with no gene match: 1. There are 15 residues in the CDR3. Per the germline V gene, CDR1 is LNHNV and CDR2 is YYDKDF (reference sequence).

V is TRBV5-1 and J is TRBJ2-2, with a possible D match to TRBD2 (5 bases). The CDR3 spans 15 residues. Between the trimmed V and J ends, which lost 6 bases and 2 bases, there was a span of 14 bases. Germline CDR1 and CDR2: SGHRS and YFSETQ. The CDR3 loop reads CASKVRALNTGELFF. CDR3 nucleotide sequence: TGCGCCAGCAAAGTGCGGGCCCTAAACACCGGGGAGCTGTTTTTT.

The chain recombines TRBV28 with TRBJ2-5; 11 positions match TRBD2. J gave up 5 bases and V 3 bases, and 14 bases lay outside the gene matches. The CDR3 totals 18 residues. The V gene's germline CDR1 is MDHEN and CDR2 SYDVKM. DNA for the CDR3: TGTGCCAGCAGTTTCCCCTCCACCGGACTAGCGGGTTTTGAGACCCAGTACTTC. It encodes CASSFPSTGLAGFETQYF.